One and the same sample provided the 12 T cell receptor beta chains below, sequenced in a study of T-cell memory formation after mild COVID-19. TCRdb recomputed calls from the 5' RACE reads with MiXCR, one row per CDR3 protein. The data show about 340,000 distinct CDR3 sequences, with roughly 15% seen just once and 20% to 25% held by the top ten. Source material: PBMCs or a T cell subset sorted from them (not recorded which). These receptor sequences come from a man between 18 and 35 years old who had mild COVID-19 (a few samples of this study predate the infection). Cell type and time point are not known.

The V gene is TRBV9, the J gene TRBJ1-2, with 10 bases matching TRBD1. The CDR3 runs 16 residues. CDR1 is SGDLS and CDR2 is YYNGEE in the germline V gene. V dropped 4 bases and J dropped 3; count of bases not matched to a gene: 9. CDR3 DNA: TGTGCCAGCAGCTCATTGGAGGGGACAGGGGACTATGGCTACACCTTC. Translating gives CASSSLEGTGDYGYTF.

This clonotype was seen many times. The V and J genes are TRBV4-3 and TRBJ2-2; D is unclear. Germline loops: CDR1 LGHNA, CDR2 YSLEER. The CDR3 extends over 16 amino acids. V lost 0 bases to trimming and J lost 1 base, with 9 bases between them. As DNA, the CDR3 is TGCGCCAGCAGCCAAGATAGGAGCGAGAACACCGGGGAGCTGTTTTTT. This codes for CASSQDRSENTGELFF.

The sample holds a few counts of this clonotype. V usage is TRBV6-6 and J usage is TRBJ2-7, with 8 bases aligning to TRBD2. Germline V gene lookup returns CDR1 MNHNY and CDR2 SVGAGI (reference sequence). Trimming cost V 8 bases and J 2 bases; bases outside gene matches: 8. The CDR3 loop spans 14 amino acids. CDR3 residues: CASGTGTSTYEQYF. The CDR3 nucleotides read TGTGCCAGCGGCACCGGGACTAGTACCTACGAGCAGTACTTC.

The rearrangement uses TRBV6-2 or TRBV6-3 and TRBJ1-1; D remains unclear. The germline V gene has CDR1 MNHEY and CDR2 SVGEGT. Between the trimmed V and J ends, which lost 4 bases and 0 bases, there was a span of 12 bases. CDR3 length: 15 amino acids. The CDR3, as DNA: TGTGCCAGCAGTTGGCTGACGACCATGAACACTGAAGCTTTCTTT. Residues: CASSWLTTMNTEAFF.

The genes are TRBV10-3 and TRBJ1-2; weak D call: TRBD1 (5 bases). The germline V and J ends were trimmed by 6 bases and 0 bases, with 14 bases remaining between them. Germline CDR1 and CDR2: ENHRY and SYGVKD. The CDR3 is 15 amino acids. The CDR3 DNA reads as TGTGCCATCAGCCGGGGGGGAGAACCTAACTATGGCTACACCTTC. As protein: CAISRGGEPNYGYTF.

In its sample, this clonotype was seen a few times. CDR3 sequence reads: CASSLEQREITGELFF. The CDR3 nucleotides are TGTGCCAGCAGCTTGGAACAGCGGGAGATCACCGGGGAGCTGTTTTTT. This chain joins TRBV5-5 and TRBJ2-2; TRBD2 aligns across 8 bases. Germline loops: CDR1 SGHKS, CDR2 YYEKEE (reference sequence). Trimming took 0 bases from V and 4 from J; bases not matched to a gene: 5. There are 16 residues in the CDR3.

This clonotype was observed a handful of times. This chain connects TRBV12-3 or TRBV12-4 to TRBJ2-7, with a weak D call TRBD2 (5 bases). This CDR3 spans 15 amino acids. Trimming removed 4 bases from V and 4 bases from J, with 17 bases in between. The CDR3 coding sequence is TGTGCCAGCAGTTCCCCTAGCTCCCCCTGGTACGAGCAGTACTTC. Translation: CASSSPSSPWYEQYF.

The J gene is TRBJ2-2, the V gene TRBV11-2; D is perhaps TRBD1 or TRBD2 (6 bases each). Germline loops: CDR1 SGHAT, CDR2 FQNNGV. The CDR3 spans 15 residues. V lost 5 bases and J 4 bases, leaving 14 bases between the germline ends. The CDR3 reads CASSPRRGVTGELFF. DNA for the CDR3: TGTGCCAGCAGCCCCCGGAGGGGGGTCACCGGGGAGCTGTTTTTT.

The chain uses TRBV6-1 and TRBJ1-5; 11 bases match TRBD1. J was trimmed by 7 bases and V by 7 bases; bases with no gene match: 9. This CDR3 comprises 15 residues. Looked up from germline, CDR1 is MNHNS and CDR2 is SASEGT. CDR3 coding DNA: TGTGCCAGCAAGAGGACAGGGGGCGCACGACAGCCCCAGCATTTT. Amino acid sequence: CASKRTGGARQPQHF.

The sample holds a few counts of this clonotype. V is TRBV7-8 and J is TRBJ2-7, with D unresolved. The V end was cut by 0 bases, the J end by 0 bases, with 6 bases between. CDR1 SGHVS and CDR2 FQNEAQ come from the germline V gene. This CDR3 region has 14 residues. The CDR3 DNA reads TGTGCCAGCAGCTTAGCCAGGCTCTCCTACGAGCAGTACGTC. Protein product: CASSLARLSYEQYV.

DNA of the CDR3: TGTGCCAGCAGCCCCCAAGGTCGGGAGGGGGCCTATGGCTACACCTTC. Translated, it gives CASSPQGREGAYGYTF. The chain combines TRBV7-2 with TRBJ1-2; 7 bases are shared with TRBD1. The CDR3 length is 16 residues. Germline-derived CDR1 and CDR2 are SGHTA and FQGNSA. Trimming at V came to 5 bases and at J to 4 bases, leaving 13 bases not matched to a gene. The full variable domain, in which reference TRBV7-2 and TRBJ1-2 provide the parts outside the CDR3, is GAGVSQSPSNKVTEKGKDVELRCDPISGHTALYWYRQSLGQGLEFLIYFQGNSAPDKSGLPSDRFSAERTGGSVSTLTIQRTQQEDSAVYLCASSPQGREGAYGYTFGSGTRLTVV.

The chain uses TRBV6-5 and TRBJ2-5; 9 nucleotides align to TRBD2. CDR3 length: 14 amino acids. Unmatched junction bases numbered 4, after V lost 3 bases and J lost 5 bases. Looked up from germline, CDR1 is MNHEY and CDR2 is SVGAGI. CDR3 nucleotides: TGTGCCAGCAGTTATGCGGGGGGGCCGGAGACCCAGTACTTC. It encodes CASSYAGGPETQYF.